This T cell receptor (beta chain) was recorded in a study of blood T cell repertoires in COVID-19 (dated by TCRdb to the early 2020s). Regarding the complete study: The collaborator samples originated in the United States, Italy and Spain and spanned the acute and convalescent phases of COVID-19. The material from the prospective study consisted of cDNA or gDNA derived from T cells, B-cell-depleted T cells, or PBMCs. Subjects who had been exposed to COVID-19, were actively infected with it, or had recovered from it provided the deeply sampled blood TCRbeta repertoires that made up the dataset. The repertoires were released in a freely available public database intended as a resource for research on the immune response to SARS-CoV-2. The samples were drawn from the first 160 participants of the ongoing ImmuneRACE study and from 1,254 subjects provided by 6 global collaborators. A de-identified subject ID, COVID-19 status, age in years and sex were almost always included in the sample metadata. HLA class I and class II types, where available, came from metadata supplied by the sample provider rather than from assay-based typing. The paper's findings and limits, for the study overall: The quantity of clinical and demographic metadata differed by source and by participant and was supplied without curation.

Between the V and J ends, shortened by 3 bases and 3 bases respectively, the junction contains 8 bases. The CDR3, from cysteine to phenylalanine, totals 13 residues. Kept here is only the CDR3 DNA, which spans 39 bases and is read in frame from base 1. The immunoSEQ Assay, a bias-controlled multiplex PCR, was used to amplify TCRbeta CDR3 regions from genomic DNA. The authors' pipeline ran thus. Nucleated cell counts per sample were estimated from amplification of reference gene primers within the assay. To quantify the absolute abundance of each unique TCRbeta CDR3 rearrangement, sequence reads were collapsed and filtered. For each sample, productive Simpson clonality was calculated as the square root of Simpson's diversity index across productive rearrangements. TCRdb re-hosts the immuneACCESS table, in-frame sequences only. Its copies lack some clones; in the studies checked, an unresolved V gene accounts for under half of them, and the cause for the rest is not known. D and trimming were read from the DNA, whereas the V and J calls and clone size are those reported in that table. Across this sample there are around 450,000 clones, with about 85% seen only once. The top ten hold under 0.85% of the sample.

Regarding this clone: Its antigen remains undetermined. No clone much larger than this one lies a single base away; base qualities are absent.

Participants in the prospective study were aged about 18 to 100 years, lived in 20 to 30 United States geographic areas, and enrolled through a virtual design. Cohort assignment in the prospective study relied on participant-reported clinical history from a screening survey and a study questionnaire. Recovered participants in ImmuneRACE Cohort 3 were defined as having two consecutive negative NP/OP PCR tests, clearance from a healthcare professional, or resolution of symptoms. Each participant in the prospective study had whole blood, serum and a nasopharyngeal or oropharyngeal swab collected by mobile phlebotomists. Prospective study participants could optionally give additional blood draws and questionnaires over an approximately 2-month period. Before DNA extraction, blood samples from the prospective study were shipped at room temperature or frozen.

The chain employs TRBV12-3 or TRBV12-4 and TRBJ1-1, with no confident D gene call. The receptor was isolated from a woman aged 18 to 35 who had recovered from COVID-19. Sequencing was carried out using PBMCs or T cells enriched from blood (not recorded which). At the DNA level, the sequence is TGTGCCAGCAGTTTTGACACTTACACTGAAGCTTTCTTT. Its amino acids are CASSFDTYTEAFF.